The sequence of this T cell receptor (beta chain) was determined in a study of cytomegalovirus exposure and HLA in healthy donors. Profiling relied on immunoSEQ multiplex PCR, and the TCRdb table lists in-frame clones only, not all of them. The table includes over 100,000 clones, 88% detected once. Germline lookup yields CDR1 SGHVS and CDR2 FQNEAQ. Unmatched junction bases numbered 5, after V lost 5 bases and J lost 4 bases. CDR3 length: 15 amino acids. This clonotype was obtained from a woman between 18 and 30 years old in good health and CMV-seronegative. Sequenced input: PBMCs. The genes are TRBV7-8 and TRBJ1-3; 10 bases fit TRBD1. In nucleotides, the CDR3 is TGTGCCAGCAGCGTCGACAGGGGGCGCGGAAACACCATATATTTT. It translates to CASSVDRGRGNTIYF.